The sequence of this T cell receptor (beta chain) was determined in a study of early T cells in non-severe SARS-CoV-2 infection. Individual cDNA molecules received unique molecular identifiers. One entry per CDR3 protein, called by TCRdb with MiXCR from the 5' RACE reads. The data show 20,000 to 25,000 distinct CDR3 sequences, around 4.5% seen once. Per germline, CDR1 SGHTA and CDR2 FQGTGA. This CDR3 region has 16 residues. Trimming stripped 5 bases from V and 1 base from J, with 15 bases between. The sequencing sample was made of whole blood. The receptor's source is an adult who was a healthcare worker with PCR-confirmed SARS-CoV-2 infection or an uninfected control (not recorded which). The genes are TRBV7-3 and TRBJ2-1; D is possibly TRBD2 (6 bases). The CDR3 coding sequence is TGTGCCAGCAGCCCACCGGGAGCCCGTTCCTACAATGAGCAGTTCTTC. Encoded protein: CASSPPGARSYNEQFF.